The 20 T cell receptor beta chains reported below all come from one sample, sequenced in a study of shared clonotypes between healthy human individuals. Profiling relied on immunoSEQ multiplex PCR, and the TCRdb table lists in-frame clones only, not all of them. The table includes a few million clones, more than 90% detected once. Input material: naive CD4+ T cells sorted from blood. The subset was: CD45RA+ positively selected. All receptors come from a man between 18 and 29 years old in good health.

The V and J genes are TRBV30 and TRBJ2-1; 7 bases are a match to TRBD2. The CDR3 totals 13 residues. V was pared by 2 bases and J by 5 bases, with 3 bases of the junction left unmatched. Germline loops: CDR1 GTSNPN, CDR2 SVGIG (reference sequence). CDR3 DNA sequence: TGTGCCTGGAGTCGAGGGAGGGACAATGAGCAGTTCTTC. Translation gives CAWSRGRDNEQFF. The entire variable domain, with the rest obtained from reference TRBV30 and TRBJ2-1, is as follows: SQTIHQWPATLVQPVGSPLSLECTVEGTSNPNLYWYRQAAGRGLQLLFYSVGIGQISSEVPQNLSASRPQDRQFILSSKKLLLSDSGFYLCAWSRGRDNEQFFGPGTRLTVL.

The genes are TRBV2 and TRBJ2-2; D is uncertain. Germline assignment: CDR1 SNHLY and CDR2 FYNNEI. V lost 5 bases and J lost 0, with 10 bases in between. This CDR3 spans 15 amino acids. The CDR3 loop is CASSWDQANTGELFF. The CDR3 coding sequence is TGTGCCAGCAGTTGGGATCAAGCGAACACCGGGGAGCTGTTTTTT.

This clone appeared a few times. V gene TRBV2 combines with J gene TRBJ1-2; perhaps TRBD1 as D (5 bases). This CDR3 comprises 14 residues. The germline V gene has CDR1 SNHLY and CDR2 FYNNEI. V dropped 10 bases and J dropped 4 bases, with 19 bases sitting between them. The CDR3 spells CATIGATLSYGYTF. DNA for the CDR3: TGTGCCACTATCGGGGCCACCCTCTCCTATGGCTACACCTTC.

In this sample, this clone turned up once. J is TRBJ2-3 and V is TRBV10-3; 7 nucleotides line up with TRBD2. In germline, CDR1 is ENHRY, CDR2 SYGVKD. The CDR3 totals 15 residues. The trim removed 7 bases at V and 3 bases at J, leaving 10 bases unmatched. The CDR3, as DNA: TGTGCCATCAAGGCGACAGCGGGGTGGACAGATACGCAGTATTTT. It is translated as CAIKATAGWTDTQYF.

This rearrangement joins TRBV11-2 to TRBJ2-3; D is possibly TRBD2 (7 bases). Germline V gene data show CDR1 as SGHAT and CDR2 as FQNNGV. The germline V and J ends were trimmed by 5 bases and 2 bases, with 14 bases remaining between them. CDR3 size: 15 residues. The CDR3 protein is CASSERGGPTDTQYF. The DNA for the CDR3 is TGTGCCAGCAGCGAAAGGGGGGGGCCCACAGATACGCAGTATTTT.

This clone occurred once. The V and J genes are TRBV7-9 and TRBJ2-7; TRBD2 is a possible D gene (5 bases). This CDR3 is built from 14 residues. Germline V lookup: CDR1 SEHNR, CDR2 FQNEAQ (reference sequence). V lost 7 bases, J lost 0 bases, and 13 bases lay in between. The CDR3 nucleotides are TGTGCCAGCACCGCGGACTTCCTCTCCTACGAGCAGTACTTC. Protein sequence: CASTADFLSYEQYF.

On this clone itself: Other DNA sequences from this sample encode an identical CDR3 as well. The chain links TRBV18 to TRBJ2-5; D is perhaps TRBD1 or TRBD2 (5 bases each). Per germline, CDR1 KGHSH and CDR2 LQKENI. The CDR3 is 13 residues long. V lost 3 bases, J lost 7 bases, and 12 bases lay in between. CDR3 protein: CASSPSGLGTQYF. The CDR3, as DNA: TGTGCCAGCTCACCGTCGGGGCTCGGGACCCAGTACTTC.

This rearrangement joins TRBV9 to TRBJ2-7; tentatively, D is TRBD2 (6 bases). Trimming removed 7 bases from V and 5 bases from J, with 22 bases in between. Germline loops: CDR1 SGDLS, CDR2 YYNGEE. The CDR3 length is 15 residues. CDR3 coding DNA: TGTGCCAGCTCCGTCGTCGGAGGGCTTAGCGACGAGCAGTACTTC. Its protein product is CASSVVGGLSDEQYF.

CDR3 nucleotide sequence: TGTGCCACCAGAATGCGGGAGGACTCCTACAATGAGCAGTTCTTC. Translation gives CATRMREDSYNEQFF. This chain uses TRBV6-4 with TRBJ2-1; 8 bases agree with TRBD2. The CDR3 is 15 residues long. Germline assignment: CDR1 MRHNA and CDR2 SNTAGT. V shed 10 bases and J 0 bases; nucleotides not matched to a gene: 8.

V and J are TRBV7-9 and TRBJ1-3, with D possibly TRBD1 on 6 matching bases. The V gene's germline CDR1 is SEHNR and CDR2 FQNEAQ (reference sequence). The CDR3 consists of 15 residues. Trimming shortened V by 4 bases and J by 0 bases, and 10 bases separated the two germline ends. CDR3 DNA sequence: TGTGCCAGCAGCTCTAGGGGGGACTCTGGAAACACCATATATTTT. Its translation is CASSSRGDSGNTIYF. Drawing the rest from reference TRBV7-9 and TRBJ1-3, the complete variable domain is DTGVSQNPRHKITKRGQNVTFRCDPISEHNRLYWYRQTLGQGPEFLTYFQNEAQLEKSRLLSDRFSAERPKGSFSTLEIQRTEQGDSAMYLCASSSRGDSGNTIYFGEGSWLTVV.

The rearrangement joins TRBV20-1 to TRBJ1-2; D unresolved. The V gene lost 0 bases and the J gene lost 7 bases, with 6 bases spanning the gap. Germline CDR1 is DFQATT and CDR2 is SNEGSKA (reference sequence). There are 11 residues in the CDR3. The CDR3: CSARDGFGYTF. The DNA for the CDR3 is TGCAGTGCTAGAGATGGGTTTGGCTACACCTTC.

This chain links TRBV6-1 with TRBJ2-3; D is possibly TRBD2 (5 bases). Germline CDR1 MNHNS, CDR2 SASEGT. The CDR3 is 11 amino acids. V was cut by 6 bases and J by 4 bases, with 5 bases left in between. The CDR3 nucleotides read TGTGCCAGCAGGGACTCAGATACGCAGTATTTT. Encoded protein: CASRDSDTQYF.

The chain uses TRBV19 and TRBJ2-6; D is possibly TRBD1 (6 bases). Germline values: CDR1 LNHDA, CDR2 SQIVND (reference sequence). V shed 4 bases and J shed 0 bases, with 16 bases lying between them. The CDR3 runs 18 residues. The CDR3 coding sequence is TGTGCCAGTAGTAACAAGGGGGACACCTCCTCTGGGGCCAACGTCCTGACTTTC. Encoded protein: CASSNKGDTSSGANVLTF.

CDR3 sequence (DNA): TGTGCCAGCAGCTCACTAGCGGGGGTAGGAGATACGCAGTATTTT. Translation: CASSSLAGVGDTQYF. The chain carries TRBV11-2 and TRBJ2-3; 11 bases are a match to TRBD2. This CDR3 is built from 15 residues. CDR1 SGHAT and CDR2 FQNNGV come from the germline V gene. V was clipped by 4 bases and J by 5 bases; unmatched bases: 5.

The chain uses TRBV6-6 and TRBJ1-6; D is ambiguous. CDR3 length: 12 residues. The V gene's germline CDR1 is MNHNY and CDR2 SVGAGI (reference sequence). Trimming removed 7 bases at V and 7 bases at J, with 8 bases between. The CDR3 reads CASKLGNSPLHF. CDR3 DNA sequence: TGTGCCAGCAAACTGGGAAATTCACCCCTCCACTTT.

V usage is TRBV27 and J usage is TRBJ2-4; D perhaps matches TRBD1 (6 bases). The germline V and J ends were trimmed by 5 bases and 1 base, with 24 bases remaining between them. The CDR3 covers 19 residues. Germline CDR1 MNHEY, CDR2 SMNVEV (reference sequence). CDR3 loop: CASSPRGQSLYEAKNIQYF. For the CDR3, the DNA is TGTGCCAGCAGTCCCCGCGGACAGTCCCTCTACGAGGCCAAAAACATTCAGTACTTC.

The chain uses TRBV6-1 and TRBJ2-1; possible D gene TRBD2, 5 bases. Germline CDR1 is MNHNS and CDR2 is SASEGT. Trimming cost V 2 bases and J 4 bases, with 15 bases left between them. CDR3 length: 16 amino acids. CDR3 in amino acids: CASSESRLAKYNEQFF. The DNA for the CDR3 is TGTGCCAGCAGTGAATCCCGGCTAGCCAAATACAATGAGCAGTTCTTC.

The CDR3 reads CASSASRGRNTEAFF. In DNA form, the CDR3 reads TGTGCCAGTAGTGCCTCCAGGGGCAGGAACACTGAAGCTTTCTTT. The chain links TRBV19 to TRBJ1-1; D is perhaps TRBD1 (6 bases). Germline lookup yields CDR1 LNHDA and CDR2 SQIVND (reference sequence). V lost 5 bases, J lost 1 base, and 14 bases lay in between. This CDR3 region has 15 residues.

The rearrangement uses TRBV2 and TRBJ2-1; the D is unclear. The CDR3 is 14 amino acids. V lost 2 bases and J 2 bases, leaving 7 bases between the germline ends. In germline, CDR1 is SNHLY, CDR2 FYNNEI. CDR3: CASSEQAPYNEQFF. The DNA for the CDR3 is TGTGCCAGCAGTGAACAGGCACCCTACAATGAGCAGTTCTTC.

The chain couples TRBV19 to TRBJ1-1, with D possibly being TRBD1 (6 bases). The CDR3 totals 15 residues. CDR1 and CDR2 (germline): LNHDA, SQIVND (reference sequence). Deletions cut 1 base from V and 4 bases from J, with 13 bases between. For the CDR3, the DNA is TGTGCCAGTAGTATAGCCTACAGGGACGGCACTGAAGCTTTCTTT. Protein: CASSIAYRDGTEAFF.